The TCR beta chain described here comes from a study of technical replicates of blood from a handful of donors. The data were produced by immunoSEQ multiplex PCR, yet TCRdb's version contains in-frame clones alone and is incomplete. The table shows roughly 80,000 clones, with about 88% occurring only once. The CDR3 covers 13 residues. The germline V gene has CDR1 LNHDA and CDR2 SQIVND (reference sequence). V shed 4 bases and J shed 5 bases, with 12 bases lying between them. This clonotype was obtained from a human donor in good health. This chain links TRBV19 with TRBJ2-7; D is perhaps TRBD1 (6 bases). Sequencing was done on a sample of T cells isolated from PBMCs. This CDR3 reads CASSTDRFHEQYF. CDR3 bases: TGTGCCAGTAGTACCGACAGGTTCCACGAGCAGTACTTC.